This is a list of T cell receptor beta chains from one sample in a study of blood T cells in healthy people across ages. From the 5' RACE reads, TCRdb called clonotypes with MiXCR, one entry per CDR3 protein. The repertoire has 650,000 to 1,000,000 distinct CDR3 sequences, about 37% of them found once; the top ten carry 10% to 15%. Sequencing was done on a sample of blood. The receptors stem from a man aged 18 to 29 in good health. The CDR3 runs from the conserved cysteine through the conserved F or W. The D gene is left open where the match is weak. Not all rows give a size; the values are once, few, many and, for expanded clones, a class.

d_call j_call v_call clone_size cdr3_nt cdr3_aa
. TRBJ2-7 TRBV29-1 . TGCAGCGTTGAAGGGGGGGAGACAGATTCATACGAGCAGTACTTC CSVEGGETDSYEQYF
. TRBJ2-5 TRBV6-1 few TGTGCCAGCAGTGAACAACCGTCCCCGGGACATATCGGACAAGAGACCCAGTACTTC CASSEQPSPGHIGQETQYF
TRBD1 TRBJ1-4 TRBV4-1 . TGCGCCAGCAGCCAATGGACAGGGGGCGGTGAAAAACTGTTTTTT CASSQWTGGGEKLFF
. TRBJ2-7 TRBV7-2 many TGTGCCAGCAGCCTATCCCCCTACAGCCCCTACGAGCAGTACTTC CASSLSPYSPYEQYF
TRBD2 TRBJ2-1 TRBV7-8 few TGTGCCAGCATCTTCAACCTCCGGACTAGGGATGAGCAGTTCTTC CASIFNLRTRDEQFF
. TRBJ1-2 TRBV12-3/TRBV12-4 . TGTGCCAGCAGTTTAGGTGCAGCCAGTTATGGCTACACCTTC CASSLGAASYGYTF
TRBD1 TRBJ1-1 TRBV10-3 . TGTGCCATCAGGGACACAGGGGGCGAGGGCACTGAAGCTTTCTTT CAIRDTGGEGTEAFF
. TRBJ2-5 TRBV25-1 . TGTGCCAGCAGAGTGTCTCGACAGGGAGGAGAGACCCAGTACTTC CASRVSRQGGETQYF
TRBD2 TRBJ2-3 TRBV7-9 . TGTGCCAGCAGCTTAGAAGGCGGGGGGGCAGATACGCAGTATTTT CASSLEGGGADTQYF
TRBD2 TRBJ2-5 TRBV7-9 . TGTGCCAGCAACGAGGGCGGGCTAGCGGGGGAAGAGACCCAGTACTTC CASNEGGLAGEETQYF
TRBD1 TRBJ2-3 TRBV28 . TGTGCCAGCAGTACCGAGGGCAGGGGACAGGATACGCAGTATTTT CASSTEGRGQDTQYF
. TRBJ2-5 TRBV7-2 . TGTGCCAGCAGCTTAGCGCGGGCTGCACAAGAGACCCAGTACTTC CASSLARAAQETQYF
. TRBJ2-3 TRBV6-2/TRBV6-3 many TGTGCCAGCAGTTATCAGACGAGAGGAACAGATACGCAGTATTTT CASSYQTRGTDTQYF
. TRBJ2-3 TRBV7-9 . TGTGTCAGCAGCTTAGCGGACAGACGCACAGATACGCAGTATTTT CVSSLADRRTDTQYF
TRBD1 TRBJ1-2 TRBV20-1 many TGCAGTGCTGGTGACAGGGGGACTTACTATGGCTACACCTTC CSAGDRGTYYGYTF
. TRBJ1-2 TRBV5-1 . TGCGCCAGCAGCCTCCACAGCACCGTGGTCGATTACGGCTACACCTTC CASSLHSTVVDYGYTF
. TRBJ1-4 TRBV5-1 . TGCGCCAGCAGCTTGGGGGGGAGGACTAATGAAAAACTGTTTTTT CASSLGGRTNEKLFF
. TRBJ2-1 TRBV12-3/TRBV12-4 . TGTGCCAGCAGTTTGCAGGGTTCGGGGCAAGAGACCCAGTTCTTC CASSLQGSGQETQFF
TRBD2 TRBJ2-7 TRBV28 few TGTGCCAGCAGCCCTAGCGGGGTGCCGGGCTACGAGCAGTACTTC CASSPSGVPGYEQYF
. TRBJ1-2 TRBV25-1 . TGTGCCAGCAGTGCCGGACAGTTATATGGCTACACCTTC CASSAGQLYGYTF
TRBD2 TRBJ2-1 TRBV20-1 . TGCAGTGCTAGAGATAGACTAGCGGGGGACAATGAGCAGTTCTTC CSARDRLAGDNEQFF
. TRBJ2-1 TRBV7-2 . TGTGCCAGCAGCTTAAGGGCCGACCAAAGGAGCTCCTACGAGCAGTTCTTC CASSLRADQRSSYEQFF
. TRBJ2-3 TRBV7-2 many TGTGCCAGCAGCTCCCGCACAGATACGCAGTATTTT CASSSRTDTQYF
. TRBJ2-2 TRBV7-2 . TGTGCCAGCAGCTTACGGACTGGCTTTAACACCGGGGAGCTGTTTTTT CASSLRTGFNTGELFF
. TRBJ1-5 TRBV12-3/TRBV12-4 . TGTACCAGCAGCCCTGCTGGCCAGCCCCAGCATTTT CTSSPAGQPQHF
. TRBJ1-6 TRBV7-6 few TGTGCCAGCAGCTTAGAAGGGACCTCCTCACCCCTCCACTTT CASSLEGTSSPLHF
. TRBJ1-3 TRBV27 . TGTGCCAGCAGTTTAGCGGGGAGCTCTGGAAACACCATATATTTT CASSLAGSSGNTIYF
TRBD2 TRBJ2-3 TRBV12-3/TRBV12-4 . TGTGCCAGCGGGGGGACTAGCGGGGGGACAGATACGCAGTATTTT CASGGTSGGTDTQYF
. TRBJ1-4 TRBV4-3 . TGCGCCAGCAGCCAAGTTGATAGGGAAAAACTGTTTTTT CASSQVDREKLFF
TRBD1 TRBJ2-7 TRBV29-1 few TGCAGCGTTGAGGAGGACAGGGCCAACGAGCAGTACTTC CSVEEDRANEQYF
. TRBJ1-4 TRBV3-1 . TGTGCCAGCAGCCTCTCGGACAGAGTTAATGAAAAACTGTTTTTT CASSLSDRVNEKLFF
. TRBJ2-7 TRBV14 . TGTGCCGGCAGCCTTGGGGGACAAATCTACGAGCAGTACTTC CAGSLGGQIYEQYF
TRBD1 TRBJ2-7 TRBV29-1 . TGCAGCGTCCGCCCGGGACAGGGTTACGAGCAGTACTTC CSVRPGQGYEQYF
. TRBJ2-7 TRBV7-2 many TGTGCCAGCAGCTTAGAAGTGGCAGGGGCCTACGAGCAGTACTTC CASSLEVAGAYEQYF
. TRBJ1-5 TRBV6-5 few TGTGCCAGCAGTTACGACCAGGGAATTACGCAGCCCCAGCATTTT CASSYDQGITQPQHF
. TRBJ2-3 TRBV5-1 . TGCGCCGGCAGCTTGGAACAGTACACAGATACGCAGTATTTT CAGSLEQYTDTQYF
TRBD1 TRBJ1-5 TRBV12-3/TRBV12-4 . TGTGCCAGCAGTTTACAGGGGGCCGTGGGGCAGCCCCAGCATTTT CASSLQGAVGQPQHF
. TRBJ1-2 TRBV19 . TGTGCCAGTAGTGTAGGGTCCACCATCGGCTATGGCTACACCTTC CASSVGSTIGYGYTF
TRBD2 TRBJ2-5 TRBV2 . TGTGCCAGCAGCGGACTAGCGGGGATAGAGACCCAGTACTTC CASSGLAGIETQYF
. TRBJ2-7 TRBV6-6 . TGTGCCAGCAGTTACCCCCAGGGGGGGGTCAATGAGCAGTACTTC CASSYPQGGVNEQYF
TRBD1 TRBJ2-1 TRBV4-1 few TGCGCCAGCAGCCAACCGGGACAGGTCTCCTACAATGAGCAGTTCTTC CASSQPGQVSYNEQFF
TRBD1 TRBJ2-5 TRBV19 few TGTGCCAGTAGTAGGACAGGCGGTCGCCAAGAGACCCAGTACTTC CASSRTGGRQETQYF
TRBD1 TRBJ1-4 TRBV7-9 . TGTGCCAGCAGCTTAGCCGGGACAGGACGAAACGAAAAACTGTTTTTT CASSLAGTGRNEKLFF
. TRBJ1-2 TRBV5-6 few TGTGCCAGCAGCTTGGTGCAGCGCAGCCAGCTCTATGGCTACACCTTC CASSLVQRSQLYGYTF
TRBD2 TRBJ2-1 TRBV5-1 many TGCGCCAGCAGCTTGGCCGCTAGCGGGGGGAAAGTGCAGTTCTTC CASSLAASGGKVQFF
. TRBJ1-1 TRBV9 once TGTGTCAGCAGCGTAGAGACAGGGAACACTGAAGCTTTCTTT CVSSVETGNTEAFF
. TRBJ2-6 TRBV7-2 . TGTGCCAGCAGGCGGGACTCTGGGGCCAACGTCCTGACTTTC CASRRDSGANVLTF
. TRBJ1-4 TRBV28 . TGTGCCAGCAGGCGAAATGTTGGCGCACCCGAAAAACTGTTTTTT CASRRNVGAPEKLFF
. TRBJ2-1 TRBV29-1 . TGCAGCGTTGAAGCGCCCGGGCGGGTTTACTACAATGAGCAGTTCTTC CSVEAPGRVYYNEQFF
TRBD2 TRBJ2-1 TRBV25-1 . TGTGCCAGCAGTGATGGGTGGGGGGGCTACAATGAGCAGTTCTTC CASSDGWGGYNEQFF
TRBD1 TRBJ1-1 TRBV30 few TGTGCCTGGAGACGCCGGGACAGGGAAGCTTTCTTT CAWRRRDREAFF
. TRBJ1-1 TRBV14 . TGTGCCAGCAGCCAAGAGTGGACAGACTTAAACACTGAAGCTTTCTTT CASSQEWTDLNTEAFF
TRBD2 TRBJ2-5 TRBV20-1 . TGCAGTGCTAGATCCCTAGCGGGGGGCCACAATGAGCAGTACTTC CSARSLAGGHNEQYF
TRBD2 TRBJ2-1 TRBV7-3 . TGTGCCAGCAGCTTAAGCGGGGGGGTGAATGAGCAGTTCTTC CASSLSGGVNEQFF
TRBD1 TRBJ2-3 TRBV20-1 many TGCAGTGCGGGACAGAGCACAGATACGCAGTATTTT CSAGQSTDTQYF
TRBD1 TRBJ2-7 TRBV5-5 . TGTGCCAGCAGCTTGTATATAGGGGGCTTTAGAATAAGGTCCTACGAGCAGTACTTC CASSLYIGGFRIRSYEQYF
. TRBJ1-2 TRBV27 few TGTGCCAGCAGTACAAACTGGAAGGACGCCGGTGGCTACACCTTC CASSTNWKDAGGYTF
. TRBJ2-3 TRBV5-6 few TGTGCCAGCAGCTTGGTTCGGGGGCTTCTCACAGATACGCAGTATTTT CASSLVRGLLTDTQYF
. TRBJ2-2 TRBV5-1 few TGCGCCAGCACCAGGGAGGGGGACACCGGGGAGCTGTTTTTT CASTREGDTGELFF
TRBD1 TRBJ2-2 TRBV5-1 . TGCGCCAGCAGCCCGACAGGGGACTCCGGGGAGCTGTTTTTT CASSPTGDSGELFF